Listed below are T cell receptor beta chains from one sample, sequenced in a study of neurological immune-mediated disorders. One entry per CDR3 protein, called by TCRdb with MiXCR from the 5' RACE reads. Of about 21,000 distinct CDR3 sequences in the sample, roughly 15% were seen once. Material for sequencing was PBMCs. These receptors came from a female donor with HTLV-1-associated myelopathy (HAM/TSP). Each CDR3 is given with its conserved first and last residue. The D gene is left open where the match is weak. The size of a clone is reported for some rows only, either as once, few or many, or as a class for expanded clones.

D gene: NA; V gene: TRBV20-1; J gene: TRBJ2-1; clone size: many; CDR3 protein: CSAPLRSYNEQFF; CDR3 DNA: TGCAGTGCTCCACTCCGCTCCTACAATGAGCAGTTCTTC
D gene: NA; V gene: TRBV14; J gene: TRBJ1-6; clone size: NA; CDR3 protein: CASNPGGNSPLHF; CDR3 DNA: TGTGCCAGTAACCCCGGGGGAAATTCACCCCTCCACTTT
D gene: NA; V gene: TRBV28; J gene: TRBJ2-7; clone size: many; CDR3 protein: CASSRGSLSYEQYF; CDR3 DNA: TGTGCCAGCAGTCGGGGGTCCCTCTCCTACGAGCAGTACTTC
D gene: TRBD1; V gene: TRBV19; J gene: TRBJ1-6; clone size: many; CDR3 protein: CASSTTTGRALHF; CDR3 DNA: TGTGCCAGTAGTACAACGACAGGGAGGGCCCTCCACTTT
D gene: NA; V gene: TRBV29-1; J gene: TRBJ2-1; clone size: few; CDR3 protein: CSVEVASYNEQFF; CDR3 DNA: TGCAGCGTTGAAGTTGCCAGCTACAATGAGCAGTTCTTC
D gene: NA; V gene: TRBV20-1; J gene: TRBJ1-4; clone size: many; CDR3 protein: CSATPGQLLENNEKLFF; CDR3 DNA: TGCAGTGCAACCCCTGGACAGCTCTTAGAGAATAATGAAAAACTGTTTTTT
D gene: TRBD2; V gene: TRBV29-1; J gene: TRBJ2-1; clone size: medium-sized; CDR3 protein: CSVGGGEENEQFF; CDR3 DNA: TGCAGCGTGGGGGGGGGAGAAGAAAATGAGCAGTTCTTC
D gene: TRBD1; V gene: TRBV10-3; J gene: TRBJ1-2; clone size: many; CDR3 protein: CAISDLTGDRYGYTF; CDR3 DNA: TGTGCCATCAGTGACCTGACAGGGGACCGCTATGGCTACACCTTC
D gene: NA; V gene: TRBV5-6; J gene: TRBJ2-7; clone size: many; CDR3 protein: CASSSASYEQYF; CDR3 DNA: TGTGCCAGCAGCTCTGCATCCTACGAGCAGTACTTC
D gene: NA; V gene: TRBV20-1; J gene: TRBJ2-1; clone size: NA; CDR3 protein: CSASVPGAYNEQFF; CDR3 DNA: TGCAGTGCTTCAGTCCCGGGGGCCTACAATGAGCAGTTCTTC
D gene: NA; V gene: TRBV5-1; J gene: TRBJ1-6; clone size: many; CDR3 protein: CASSLEGAHNSPLHF; CDR3 DNA: TGCGCCAGCAGCTTGGAAGGGGCCCATAATTCACCCCTCCACTTT
D gene: TRBD2; V gene: TRBV11-1; J gene: TRBJ2-1; clone size: many; CDR3 protein: CASSLGTSNEQFF; CDR3 DNA: TGTGCCAGCAGCTTAGGGACTAGCAATGAGCAGTTCTTC
D gene: NA; V gene: TRBV12-3/TRBV12-4; J gene: TRBJ2-7; clone size: many; CDR3 protein: CASSLDWQGAYEQYF; CDR3 DNA: TGTGCCAGCAGTTTAGATTGGCAGGGAGCCTACGAGCAGTACTTC
D gene: NA; V gene: TRBV20-1; J gene: TRBJ2-7; clone size: many; CDR3 protein: CSARDGYEQYF; CDR3 DNA: TGCAGTGCTAGAGACGGATACGAGCAGTACTTC
D gene: TRBD1; V gene: TRBV27; J gene: TRBJ2-7; clone size: many; CDR3 protein: CASSQKGAAYEQYF; CDR3 DNA: TGTGCCAGCAGTCAAAAGGGGGCGGCCTACGAGCAGTACTTC